Each of the 32 T cell receptor beta chains below was sequenced from the same sample in a study of blood T cell repertoires in COVID-19. Produced via immunoSEQ multiplex PCR; TCRdb's table is partial and in-frame only. The table includes approximately 260,000 clones, 75% to 90% detected once. Sample: peripheral blood. The receptors here all came from a man aged 60-69 years who had recovered from COVID-19.

The chain carries TRBV28 and TRBJ2-1; 7 bases agree with TRBD1. Trimming at V came to 8 bases and at J to 4 bases, leaving 11 bases not matched to a gene. The CDR3 has 15 residues. CDR1 and CDR2 (germline): MDHEN, SYDVKM. The CDR3 loop reads CASAVGLDRYNEQFF. In DNA, the CDR3 is TGTGCCAGCGCGGTGGGTTTGGACAGGTACAATGAGCAGTTCTTC.

The sample holds a few counts of this clone. The V call is TRBV6-5, the J call TRBJ2-5, with D hard to call. CDR3 length equals 12 residues. Trimming took 7 bases from V and 7 from J, leaving 13 bases between them. From germline, CDR1 is MNHEY and CDR2 SVGAGI. In DNA form, the CDR3 reads TGTGCCAGCATCGGATCCCCGGGGACCCAGTACTTC. Protein product: CASIGSPGTQYF.

The rearrangement joins TRBV2 to TRBJ2-3; TRBD1 matches at 10 bases. In germline, CDR1 is SNHLY, CDR2 FYNNEI. This CDR3 spans 14 amino acids. V gave up 8 bases and J gave up 6 bases; unmatched junction bases: 8. The CDR3 sequence is CASQGQGMSDTQYF. CDR3 bases: TGTGCCAGCCAGGGACAGGGGATGTCCGATACGCAGTATTTT.

The chain recombines TRBV5-1 with TRBJ2-6; 8 nucleotides align to TRBD1. V trimming: 4 bases; J trimming: 0 bases; junction bases outside the gene matches: 6. CDR3 size: 17 residues. Germline V lookup: CDR1 SGHRS, CDR2 YFSETQ. The CDR3 bases are TGCGCCAGCAGCCCGACAGGGGCCTCCTCTGGGGCCAACGTCCTGACTTTC. This sequence encodes CASSPTGASSGANVLTF.

The gene calls are TRBV29-1 and TRBJ2-3; D might be TRBD1 (5 bases). The V end was cut by 4 bases, the J end by 4 bases, with 15 bases between. The CDR3 totals 14 residues. Germline V gene lookup returns CDR1 SQVTM and CDR2 ANQGSEA. The CDR3 DNA reads TGCAGCGTTGGAACAGGAACACGGGCAGATACGCAGTATTTT. Translating it yields CSVGTGTRADTQYF.

This clone occurred a few times. The chain carries TRBV7-8 and TRBJ2-7; 7 bases line up with TRBD2. Per the germline V gene, CDR1 is SGHVS and CDR2 is FQNEAQ. V shed 1 base and J 1 base; nucleotides not matched to a gene: 7. CDR3 length: 16 amino acids. CDR3 loop: CASSLGGGGISYEQYF. The DNA for the CDR3 is TGTGCCAGCAGCTTAGGCGGCGGGGGAATATCCTACGAGCAGTACTTC.

There are a few counts of this clone. This chain joins TRBV14 and TRBJ2-3; D is undetermined. V was trimmed by 3 bases and J by 1 base, leaving 11 bases between them. This CDR3 spans 15 amino acids. The V gene's germline CDR1 is SGHDN and CDR2 FVKESK. The CDR3 protein is CASSHWAWGTDTQYF. Here the CDR3 DNA reads TGTGCCAGCAGCCATTGGGCCTGGGGCACAGATACGCAGTATTTT.

J is TRBJ2-3 and V is TRBV5-4, with D unclear. CDR1 is SGHNT, CDR2 YYREEE, per germline (reference sequence). The CDR3 spans 14 residues. Deletions cut 4 bases from V and 2 bases from J, with 11 bases between. The CDR3 DNA is TGTGCCAGCAGCCTGCCTAGAAACACAGATACGCAGTATTTT. This codes for CASSLPRNTDTQYF.

On this clone: Other DNA sequences in the same sample also yield this CDR3. V and J are TRBV7-8 and TRBJ2-7; 12 bases map to TRBD2. V dropped 4 bases and J dropped 3; count of bases not matched to a gene: 4. This CDR3 is 15 amino acids long. CDR1 and CDR2 from the germline V gene are SGHVS and FQNEAQ. The CDR3 is CASSSRTSGIYEQYF. In DNA, the CDR3 is TGTGCCAGCAGCTCACGGACTAGCGGGATCTACGAGCAGTACTTC. Combining the CDR3 with reference TRBV7-8 and TRBJ2-7 gives the whole variable domain GAGVSQSPRYKVAKRGQDVALRCDPISGHVSLFWYQQALGQGPEFLTYFQNEAQLDKSGLPSDRFFAERPEGSVSTLKIQRTQQEDSAVYLCASSSRTSGIYEQYFGPGTRLTVT.

The V and J genes are TRBV6-5 and TRBJ1-2, with a tentative D call TRBD1 (6 bases). This CDR3 is built from 10 residues. In germline, CDR1 is MNHEY, CDR2 SVGAGI. The V gene lost 10 bases and the J gene lost 12 bases, with 15 bases spanning the gap. This CDR3 reads CATGRGVNTF. As DNA, the CDR3 is TGTGCCACCGGCAGGGGTGTTAACACCTTC.

The chain carries TRBV19 and TRBJ2-4, with TRBD1 as a possible D gene (6 bases). V lost 5 bases and J lost 3, with 11 bases in between. Per the germline V gene, CDR1 is LNHDA and CDR2 is SQIVND (reference sequence). This CDR3 has 14 amino acids. The chain's CDR3 is CASSSQGIKNIQYF. The CDR3 DNA sequence: TGTGCCAGTAGTTCGCAGGGGATCAAAAACATTCAGTACTTC.

This clone was found a few times. The rearrangement joins TRBV27 to TRBJ1-1; D is perhaps TRBD1 (6 bases). CDR1 MNHEY and CDR2 SMNVEV come from the germline V gene (reference sequence). The CDR3 extends over 15 amino acids. With 5 bases removed from V and 1 base from J, the gap between germline ends came to 14 bases. For the CDR3, the DNA is TGTGCCAGCAGTAGCGCTACAGGGAAGAACACTGAAGCTTTCTTT. Protein: CASSSATGKNTEAFF.

This clone was seen only a few times. The chain has TRBV7-9 and TRBJ2-7; 8 bases align to TRBD1. This CDR3 has 16 amino acids. V was clipped by 5 bases and J by 4 bases; unmatched bases: 13. CDR1 is SEHNR and CDR2 is FQNEAQ in the germline V gene (reference sequence). CDR3 in DNA: TGTGCCAGCAGCCCGGGGCCCCCAGGGGGCGTTTACGAGCAGTACTTC. This translates into CASSPGPPGGVYEQYF.

This clone was seen only a few times. This rearrangement joins TRBV14 to TRBJ1-2; the D is unclear. V was pared by 4 bases and J by 4 bases, with 7 bases between. CDR3 length: 12 residues. Looked up from germline, CDR1 is SGHDN and CDR2 is FVKESK. Here the CDR3 reads CASSPQAYGYTF. The CDR3 DNA reads TGTGCCAGCAGCCCCCAAGCCTATGGCTACACCTTC.

This clone was counted between two and nine times. This chain uses TRBV9 with TRBJ2-7; 9 bases match TRBD1. The V and J ends lost 4 bases and 5 bases, in that order; junction bases with no gene match: 7. The CDR3 contains 14 residues. Germline V gene sequence: CDR1 SGDLS, CDR2 YYNGEE. In DNA, the CDR3 is TGTGCCAGCAGCACTCGGACAGGGGCTGACGAGCAGTACTTC. It is translated as CASSTRTGADEQYF.

The chain recombines TRBV5-1 with TRBJ2-3; 13 positions agree with TRBD2. Germline-derived CDR1 and CDR2 are SGHRS and YFSETQ. This CDR3 is 18 amino acids long. V lost 1 base and J lost 2; bases outside the gene matches: 7. The CDR3 is CASSLTSGRAGTTDTQYF. The CDR3 DNA is TGCGCCAGCAGCTTGACTAGCGGGAGGGCCGGAACCACAGATACGCAGTATTTT.

This clone was detected only once. This chain uses TRBV7-6 with TRBJ2-6, with TRBD1 matching over 8 bases. The junction had 3 bases not matched to a gene; V was cut back by 1 base and J by 4 bases. Per germline, CDR1 SGHVS and CDR2 FNYEAQ. The CDR3 consists of 16 residues. The CDR3 nucleotides are TGTGCCAGCAGCTTAGGGACAGGGTCCGGGGCCAACGTCCTGACTTTC. Translation gives CASSLGTGSGANVLTF.

This chain joins TRBV24-1 and TRBJ2-7, with 9 bases lining up with TRBD2. CDR1 KGHDR and CDR2 SFDVKD come from the germline V gene. J gave up 3 bases and V 9 bases, and 11 bases lay outside the gene matches. CDR3 size: 15 residues. The DNA of the CDR3 is TGTGCCACCCTCCGTACTAGCGGGCGGGGCTACGAGCAGTACTTC. Its protein product is CATLRTSGRGYEQYF.

The chain has TRBV27 and TRBJ1-5, with 9 nucleotides matching TRBD1. Looked up from germline, CDR1 is MNHEY and CDR2 is SMNVEV (reference sequence). This CDR3 contains 18 residues. V lost 1 base, J lost 1 base, and 8 bases stayed unmatched. Written as DNA, the CDR3 is TGTGCCAGCAGTTTATTCGCGGGACAGGGAGGGAGCAATCAGCCCCAGCATTTT. It yields the protein CASSLFAGQGGSNQPQHF.

This clone was detected a few times. The chain links TRBV14 to TRBJ2-1; 9 bases line up with TRBD1. The J segment lost 4 bases and the V segment lost 2 bases, leaving 3 bases of the junction unmatched. CDR3 size: 15 residues. Germline-derived CDR1 and CDR2 are SGHDN and FVKESK. The CDR3 DNA reads as TGTGCCAGCAGCCAATCGACAGGGGGGTACAATGAGCAGTTCTTC. It specifies CASSQSTGGYNEQFF.

As regards this clone: One end of the junction is discordant with germline, which a read error may explain. The sample holds other DNA sequences that translate to the same CDR3. J is TRBJ1-6 and V is TRBV7-6; weak D call: TRBD1 (6 bases). The CDR3 has 15 residues. CDR1 is SGHVS, CDR2 FNYEAQ, per germline. The CDR3 sequence: CASSPRTDANSPLHF. CDR3 DNA sequence: TGCGCCAGCAGCCCAAGGACAGACGCTAATTCACCCCTCCACTTT.

V usage is TRBV7-8 and J usage is TRBJ1-4; TRBD1 matches 8 bases. CDR1 is SGHVS and CDR2 is FQNEAQ in the germline V gene. The CDR3 sequence is 15 residues long. V trimming: 3 bases; J trimming: 3 bases; junction bases outside the gene matches: 3. Here the CDR3 reads CASSFDRGPNEKLFF. The CDR3 nucleotides are TGTGCCAGCAGCTTCGACAGGGGACCTAATGAAAAACTGTTTTTT.

This clone was found a few times. V usage is TRBV9 and J usage is TRBJ1-4, with D hard to call. Germline loops: CDR1 SGDLS, CDR2 YYNGEE. The CDR3 consists of 13 residues. The V and J ends lost 2 bases and 1 base respectively, with 3 bases between them. The CDR3 protein is CASSVRTNEKLFF. CDR3 sequence (DNA): TGTGCCAGCAGCGTTAGAACTAATGAAAAACTGTTTTTT.

The rearrangement uses TRBV6-5 and TRBJ2-7; D is undetermined. V lost 2 bases, J lost 5 bases, and 10 bases lay in between. CDR1 and CDR2 from the germline V gene are MNHEY and SVGAGI. CDR3 length: 13 amino acids. The CDR3 sequence is CASSYRQANEQYF. In DNA, the CDR3 is TGTGCCAGCAGTTACCGGCAGGCGAACGAGCAGTACTTC.

The J gene is TRBJ1-1, the V gene TRBV7-2; D is uncertain. CDR3 length: 15 amino acids. The V and J ends lost 4 bases and 2 bases respectively, with 14 bases between them. Germline CDR1 SGHTA, CDR2 FQGNSA. The CDR3 region is CASSSSGWYNTEAFF. The CDR3 bases are TGTGCCAGCAGCTCATCGGGGTGGTACAACACTGAAGCTTTCTTT.

The rearrangement links TRBV4-1 to TRBJ1-2, with unresolved D. The V and J ends lost 1 base and 8 bases respectively, with 8 bases between them. This CDR3 is 12 amino acids long. Per germline, CDR1 MGHRA and CDR2 YSYEKL. The CDR3 here is CASSQVRGGYTF. The DNA of the CDR3 is TGCGCCAGCAGCCAAGTACGCGGGGGCTACACCTTC.

CDR3 DNA sequence: TGCAGCGCAGCCGGTACCATGAACACTGAAGCTTTCTTT. This encodes CSAAGTMNTEAFF. The J gene is TRBJ1-1, the V gene TRBV29-1; no clear D gene. The V end lost 7 bases, the J end lost 0 bases, and 12 bases lay between the germline ends. Germline assignment: CDR1 SQVTM and CDR2 ANQGSEA. The CDR3 sequence is 13 residues long.

The genes are TRBV3-1 (or the pseudogene TRBV3-2) and TRBJ2-5, with 8 bases that match TRBD1. The CDR3 spans 16 residues. Looked up from germline, CDR1 is LGHDT and CDR2 is YNNKEL (reference sequence). J was trimmed by 4 bases and V by 1 base; bases with no gene match: 8. Written as DNA, the CDR3 is TGTGCCAGCAGCCAAGTAGGGGGGACAGGATCAGAGACCCAGTACTTC. Protein: CASSQVGGTGSETQYF.

This chain joins TRBV6-5 and TRBJ2-1, with 12 bases lining up with TRBD2. After removal of 1 base from V and 6 bases from J, the junction contained 4 bases not matched to a gene. This CDR3 is built from 16 residues. The V gene's germline CDR1 is MNHEY and CDR2 SVGAGI. DNA of the CDR3: TGTGCCAGCAGTTACTGGACTAGCGGGATCGGCAATGAGCAGTTCTTC. This gives the protein CASSYWTSGIGNEQFF.

This chain links TRBV7-9 with TRBJ1-5; 10 bases match TRBD1. Germline loops: CDR1 SEHNR, CDR2 FQNEAQ (reference sequence). The CDR3 is 15 amino acids. Unmatched junction bases numbered 2, after V lost 2 bases and J lost 4 bases. The CDR3 protein is CASSLSGQGNQPQHF. The CDR3 nucleotides read TGTGCCAGCAGCTTATCGGGACAGGGGAATCAGCCCCAGCATTTT.

This clone was observed a handful of times. The chain joins TRBV6-6 to TRBJ1-2, with 7 bases aligning to TRBD1. Germline values: CDR1 MNHNY, CDR2 SVGAGI (reference sequence). The CDR3 extends over 13 amino acids. The V and J ends lost 2 bases and 12 bases, in that order; junction bases with no gene match: 9. CDR3 bases: TGTGCCAGCAGTTACCAGGCAGGGGGTGGAGACACCTTC. Its protein product is CASSYQAGGGDTF.

V usage is TRBV5-1 and J usage is TRBJ2-7, with TRBD2 identical over 14 bases. After removal of 5 bases from V and 0 bases from J, the junction contained 10 bases not matched to a gene. Germline CDR1 SGHRS, CDR2 YFSETQ. This CDR3 comprises 18 residues. Here the CDR3 DNA reads TGCGCCAGCAGAAGGACTAGCGGGAGGTCGATAAGCTCCTACGAGCAGTACTTC. This codes for CASRRTSGRSISSYEQYF.